Presented here are 29 T cell receptor beta chains from one specimen sequenced in a study of TIL therapy for anti-PD-1-resistant metastatic lung cancer. Time point meaning: pre-treatment sample, taken before nivolumab and TIL therapy. Pleural nodules or supraclavicular lymph nodes made up most of the excised metastases sampled. This was the immunoSEQ v3 assay. The protocol was immunoSEQ multiplex PCR, while the TCRdb copy is restricted to in-frame clones and leaves out a portion. The top ten clones hold 7% of a sample with 6,500 to 9,000 clones, roughly four fifths of them seen once. The starting material was tumor tissue, obtained at baseline. Receptors originate from a person between 30 and 79 years old with non-small cell lung cancer.

The V call is TRBV9, the J call TRBJ2-1; 14 bases map to TRBD2. CDR3 length: 18 amino acids. The trim removed 3 bases at V and 7 bases at J, leaving 12 bases unmatched. Germline-derived CDR1 and CDR2 are SGDLS and YYNGEE. The CDR3 sequence: CASSETSGGAKVGNEQFF. In DNA form, the CDR3 reads TGTGCCAGCAGCGAGACTAGCGGGGGGGCCAAGGTAGGGAATGAGCAGTTCTTC. Together with reference TRBV9 and TRBJ2-1, the CDR3 gives the full variable domain: DSGVTQTPKHLITATGQRVTLRCSPRSGDLSVYWYQQSLDQGLQFLIQYYNGEERAKGNILERFSAQQFPDLHSELNLSSLELGDSALYFCASSETSGGAKVGNEQFFGPGTRLTVL.

The CDR3 sequence is CASSLLAGADTQYF. The CDR3 coding sequence is TGTGCCAGCAGCTTACTAGCGGGGGCAGATACGCAGTATTTT. The V gene is TRBV7-3, the J gene TRBJ2-3; 10 nucleotides line up with TRBD2. This CDR3 region has 14 residues. V shed 2 bases, J shed 4 bases, and the junction held 0 bases outside the gene matches. Germline CDR1 and CDR2: SGHTA and FQGTGA.

The chain employs TRBV10-2 and TRBJ1-3; D not certain. CDR1 is WSHSY and CDR2 is SAAADI in the germline V gene. The CDR3 is 14 residues long. V lost 8 bases to trimming and J lost 2 bases, with 13 bases between them. The CDR3 sequence: CASGLGGTGNTIYF. As DNA, the CDR3 is TGCGCCAGCGGACTGGGAGGTACTGGAAACACCATATATTTT.

This clone was found once. This sequence joins TRBV6-1 and TRBJ2-5; 7 positions match TRBD2. Germline V gene sequence: CDR1 MNHNS, CDR2 SASEGT. There are 14 residues in the CDR3. J gave up 5 bases and V 9 bases, and 12 bases lay outside the gene matches. CDR3 DNA: TGTGCCAGTTCTTGGGCGGGAGCACGGGAGACCCAGTACTTC. This codes for CASSWAGARETQYF.

The chain recombines TRBV5-1 with TRBJ1-6; TRBD1 matches at 9 bases. Germline CDR1 reads SGHRS; CDR2 reads YFSETQ. The CDR3 loop spans 14 amino acids. Trimming cost V 5 bases and J 9 bases; bases outside gene matches: 6. Here the CDR3 reads CASSHGQGTSPLHF. The CDR3 coding sequence is TGCGCCAGCAGTCATGGACAGGGGACTTCACCCCTCCACTTT.

The V call is TRBV4-1, the J call TRBJ2-3; weak D call: TRBD1 (5 bases). Germline V CDR1 and CDR2: MGHRA, YSYEKL. The ends were cut back, 3 bases at V and 3 bases at J, with 10 bases in the middle. The CDR3 covers 14 residues. CDR3 sequence: CASSQVQGTDTQYF. CDR3 nucleotide sequence: TGCGCCAGCAGCCAGGTCCAGGGTACAGATACGCAGTATTTT.

The chain links TRBV28 to TRBJ1-4, with D maybe TRBD1 (5 bases). The CDR3 is 15 residues long. Germline V gives CDR1 MDHEN, CDR2 SYDVKM. Trimming cost V 8 bases and J 3 bases, with 16 bases left between them. The CDR3 sequence: CASSTSGWANEKLFF. In nucleotides, the CDR3 is TGTGCCAGCTCCACCTCAGGGTGGGCTAATGAAAAACTGTTTTTT.

This rearrangement joins TRBV27 to TRBJ2-1; 7 bases are shared with TRBD2. The ends lost 6 bases at V and 4 bases at J; junction bases unmatched: 6. Germline CDR1 is MNHEY and CDR2 is SMNVEV (reference sequence). This CDR3 contains 14 residues. CDR3 bases: TGTGCCAGCAGGCGGGGGTCGGTATACAATGAGCAGTTCTTC. Protein product: CASRRGSVYNEQFF.

This clone has only a few counts. The chain employs TRBV2 and TRBJ1-5, with D unresolved. The CDR3 totals 13 residues. V lost 5 bases and J 4 bases, leaving 9 bases between the germline ends. Germline V lookup: CDR1 SNHLY, CDR2 FYNNEI. CDR3 loop: CASSNDGNQPQHF. The DNA of the CDR3 is TGTGCCAGCAGTAACGACGGTAATCAGCCCCAGCATTTT. Using reference TRBV2 and TRBJ1-5 for the parts outside the CDR3, the full variable domain is EPEVTQTPSHQVTQMGQEVILRCVPISNHLYFYWYRQILGQKVEFLVSFYNNEISEKSEIFDDQFSVERPDGSNFTLKIRSTKLEDSAMYFCASSNDGNQPQHFGDGTRLSIL.

V is TRBV7-9 and J is TRBJ2-3; D call uncertain. CDR1 and CDR2 from the germline V gene are SEHNR and FQNEAQ (reference sequence). This CDR3 is built from 12 residues. Trimming removed 2 bases from V and 5 bases from J, with 5 bases in between. The CDR3 nucleotides are TGTGCCAGCAGCTTAACAGAAGATACGCAGTATTTT. Amino acid sequence: CASSLTEDTQYF.

The J gene is TRBJ1-2, the V gene TRBV6-6, with 8 positions matching TRBD1. In germline, CDR1 is MNHNY, CDR2 SVGAGI (reference sequence). The CDR3 runs to 14 residues. V shed 6 bases and J 7 bases; nucleotides not matched to a gene: 10. The CDR3 DNA sequence: TGTGCCAGCAGCGGGACAGGACCTCTGGGTGGCTACACCTTC. Translating gives CASSGTGPLGGYTF.

V gene TRBV29-1 combines with J gene TRBJ2-5; TRBD1 matches 8 bases. Germline CDR1 and CDR2: SQVTM and ANQGSEA. This CDR3 is built from 20 residues. V was pared by 5 bases and J by 4 bases, with 27 bases of the junction left unmatched. The CDR3 here is CSVFLDPGGAHGSKRETQYF. As DNA, the CDR3 is TGCAGCGTTTTTCTTGACCCAGGGGGCGCCCACGGCTCAAAGCGAGAGACCCAGTACTTC.

The CDR3 DNA is TGTGCCAGCAGCTTAGATCGCCCGGCGCTGGGGGCTGAAGCTTTCTTT. Translation: CASSLDRPALGAEAFF. The chain uses TRBV11-2 and TRBJ1-1; tentatively, D is TRBD1 (5 bases). CDR1 SGHAT and CDR2 FQNNGV come from the germline V gene. The CDR3 covers 16 residues. V was pared by 0 bases and J by 6 bases, with 17 bases between.

This clone was seen just once. The chain employs TRBV9 and TRBJ2-1, with 7 nucleotides matching TRBD2. The junction had 3 bases not matched to a gene; V was cut back by 4 bases and J by 5 bases. Germline assignment: CDR1 SGDLS and CDR2 YYNGEE. The CDR3 consists of 13 residues. CDR3 sequence: CASSFGTNNEQFF. The CDR3 region has the DNA TGTGCCAGCAGCTTCGGGACTAACAATGAGCAGTTCTTC.

The rearrangement joins TRBV28 to TRBJ1-1, with D uncertain. The germline V and J ends were trimmed by 7 bases and 2 bases, with 2 bases remaining between them. The CDR3 length is 10 residues. Germline-derived CDR1 and CDR2 are MDHEN and SYDVKM. The CDR3 here is CASINTEAFF. DNA of the CDR3: TGTGCCAGCATTAACACTGAAGCTTTCTTT. Together with reference TRBV28 and TRBJ1-1, the CDR3 gives the full variable domain: DVKVTQSSRYLVKRTGEKVFLECVQDMDHENMFWYRQDPGLGLRLIYFSYDVKMKEKGDIPEGYSVSREKKERFSLILESASTNQTSMYLCASINTEAFFGQGTRLTVV.

This clone appeared a single time. This sequence joins TRBV4-1 and TRBJ2-3, with D possibly being TRBD2 (7 bases). CDR1 is MGHRA and CDR2 is YSYEKL in the germline V gene. The CDR3 runs to 17 residues. Trimming removed 0 bases at V and 5 bases at J, with 18 bases between. The CDR3 loop reads CASSQDLGGGPVDTQYF. The CDR3 bases are TGCGCCAGCAGCCAAGATCTAGGGGGAGGGCCGGTAGATACGCAGTATTTT.

The chain links TRBV6-5 to TRBJ2-2; 14 nucleotides match TRBD2. The CDR3 extends over 15 amino acids. Germline CDR1 reads MNHEY; CDR2 reads SVGAGI. V was clipped by 8 bases and J by 5 bases; unmatched bases: 4. CDR3 protein: CASYRTSGRTGELFF. CDR3 nucleotides: TGTGCCAGCTACCGGACTAGCGGGAGGACCGGGGAGCTGTTTTTT.

The chain employs TRBV9 and TRBJ2-1; TRBD2 matches at 7 bases. The CDR3 runs 15 residues. CDR1 SGDLS and CDR2 YYNGEE come from the germline V gene. The V gene end was trimmed by 2 bases and the J gene end by 9 bases; junction bases not matched to a gene: 11. The CDR3 DNA sequence: TGTGCCAGCAGCGTTAGGACTAGTGCATCCCTTGAGCAGTTCTTC. Amino acids: CASSVRTSASLEQFF. The complete variable domain, with remaining parts taken from reference TRBV9 and TRBJ2-1, reads DSGVTQTPKHLITATGQRVTLRCSPRSGDLSVYWYQQSLDQGLQFLIQYYNGEERAKGNILERFSAQQFPDLHSELNLSSLELGDSALYFCASSVRTSASLEQFFGPGTRLTVL.

V and J are TRBV5-4 and TRBJ2-2; possibly TRBD2 for D (6 bases). The CDR3 has 15 amino acids. Germline CDR1 is SGHNT and CDR2 is YYREEE (reference sequence). Trimming took 4 bases from V and 5 from J, leaving 15 bases between them. The CDR3 region is CASSPEDGGTGELFF. The CDR3 region has the DNA TGTGCCAGCAGCCCAGAGGACGGGGGTACCGGGGAGCTGTTTTTT. The variable domain in full, with the rest retrieved from reference TRBV5-4 and TRBJ2-2, is ETGVTQSPTHLIKTRGQQVTLRCSSQSGHNTVSWYQQALGQGPQFIFQYYREEENGRGNFPPRFSGLQFPNYSSELNVNALELDDSALYLCASSPEDGGTGELFFGEGSRLTVL.

V gene TRBV7-8 combines with J gene TRBJ2-7, with D maybe TRBD2 (5 bases). Germline V gene lookup returns CDR1 SGHVS and CDR2 FQNEAQ. This CDR3 region has 18 residues. Deletions cut 2 bases from V and 7 bases from J, with 27 bases between. CDR3: CASSLNVLRGELVGEQYF. The CDR3 bases are TGTGCCAGCAGCTTAAACGTGTTGCGTGGAGAACTAGTCGGTGAGCAGTACTTC. The variable domain in full, with the rest retrieved from reference TRBV7-8 and TRBJ2-7, is GAGVSQSPRYKVAKRGQDVALRCDPISGHVSLFWYQQALGQGPEFLTYFQNEAQLDKSGLPSDRFFAERPEGSVSTLKIQRTQQEDSAVYLCASSLNVLRGELVGEQYFGPGTRLTVT.

The rearrangement links TRBV28 to TRBJ1-2; D is ambiguous. V was clipped by 3 bases and J by 2 bases, with 16 bases between them. The germline CDR1 and CDR2 sequences are MDHEN and SYDVKM. The CDR3 totals 16 residues. CDR3 sequence (DNA): TGTGCCAGCAGTTTGGGCGGGTATTCGGGGAACTATGGCTACACCTTC. This gives the protein CASSLGGYSGNYGYTF.

This clone was counted only a few times. The rearrangement uses TRBV6-1 and TRBJ1-1; D ambiguous. The CDR3 has 11 amino acids. The V end lost 8 bases, the J end lost 8 bases, and 12 bases lay between the germline ends. Germline V gene lookup returns CDR1 MNHNS and CDR2 SASEGT. This CDR3 reads CASGRIPEAFF. The CDR3 bases are TGTGCCAGCGGACGGATTCCCGAAGCTTTCTTT.

The chain uses TRBV2 and TRBJ1-2, with D perhaps matching TRBD1 (5 bases). The CDR3 length is 12 residues. V was pared by 7 bases and J by 3 bases, with 9 bases between. In germline, CDR1 is SNHLY, CDR2 FYNNEI. In DNA, the CDR3 is TGTGCCAGCACTGGGGCTCACTATGGCTACACCTTC. Translating it yields CASTGAHYGYTF.

The rearrangement joins TRBV7-2 to TRBJ2-3, with unresolved D. Trimming removed 4 bases at V and 5 bases at J, with 13 bases between. The germline V gene has CDR1 SGHTA and CDR2 FQGNSA. The CDR3 totals 14 residues. This CDR3 reads CASSSGPKGDTQYF. The CDR3 coding sequence is TGTGCCAGCAGCTCTGGGCCTAAGGGAGATACGCAGTATTTT.

This rearrangement joins TRBV29-1 to TRBJ1-4; 7 positions match TRBD1. This CDR3 spans 13 amino acids. V lost 7 bases, J lost 5 bases, and 7 bases stayed unmatched. Germline CDR1 reads SQVTM; CDR2 reads ANQGSEA. For the CDR3, the DNA is TGCAGCGCCGGACAGGTCTTGAATGAAAAACTGTTTTTT. Translating it yields CSAGQVLNEKLFF.

CDR3 sequence (DNA): TGTGCCAGCAGCCCCCCGGGGAGGAGCACAGATACGCAGTATTTT. Protein sequence: CASSPPGRSTDTQYF. The V and J genes are TRBV28 and TRBJ2-3; possibly TRBD2 for D (6 bases). The V gene lost 6 bases and the J gene lost 0 bases, with 13 bases spanning the gap. Germline lookup yields CDR1 MDHEN and CDR2 SYDVKM. The CDR3 extends over 15 amino acids. Looking up the rest from reference TRBV28 and TRBJ2-3 gives the full variable domain: DVKVTQSSRYLVKRTGEKVFLECVQDMDHENMFWYRQDPGLGLRLIYFSYDVKMKEKGDIPEGYSVSREKKERFSLILESASTNQTSMYLCASSPPGRSTDTQYFGPGTRLTVL.

The chain links TRBV5-1 to TRBJ2-5; D perhaps matches TRBD1 (6 bases). V lost 6 bases and J lost 3, with 15 bases in between. Germline lookup yields CDR1 SGHRS and CDR2 YFSETQ. The CDR3 spans 14 residues. CDR3 protein: CASTTATGKETQYF. CDR3 nucleotides: TGCGCCAGCACCACTGCCACAGGGAAAGAGACCCAGTACTTC.

This chain joins TRBV27 and TRBJ1-2; D is unresolved. The V gene lost 0 bases and the J gene lost 5 bases, with 7 bases spanning the gap. CDR3 length: 13 amino acids. The germline V gene encodes CDR1 MNHEY and CDR2 SMNVEV (reference sequence). The CDR3 spells CASSLSGWYGYTF. In nucleotides, the CDR3 is TGTGCCAGCAGTTTATCAGGGTGGTATGGCTACACCTTC.

The chain links TRBV19 to TRBJ2-1, with 10 bases fitting TRBD2. Germline CDR1 and CDR2: LNHDA and SQIVND (reference sequence). The V gene end was trimmed by 7 bases and the J gene end by 4 bases; junction bases not matched to a gene: 4. CDR3 size: 14 residues. This chain's CDR3 is CASTQLAGYNEQFF. CDR3 in DNA: TGTGCCAGTACCCAACTAGCGGGGTACAATGAGCAGTTCTTC.